The T cell receptor beta chain described here comes from a study of T cell changes during pregnancy in multiple sclerosis (dated by TCRdb to the late 2010s). With respect to the entire study: In women with multiple sclerosis, the researchers looked at how the T cell repertoire shifted as pregnancy progressed.

Library preparation was by the immunoSEQ multiplex PCR assay. TCRdb mirrors the immuneACCESS table, restricted to in-frame sequences. Some clones are absent from its copies; in checked studies, under half trace to an unresolved V gene, and the reason for the others is unknown. Within this sample are 65,000 to 75,000 clones, with 85% to 95% of them counted one time only. The ten largest clones take up 3% of the sample. Notes on this clone: Its antigen specificity is not known. An end of the junction does not agree with germline; a read error may underlie this.

Looking up the germline V gene (reference sequence) yields CDR1 SSHAT and CDR2 FNYEAQ. The CDR3 runs 15 amino acids, cysteine and phenylalanine included. Solely the CDR3 DNA is kept, with 45 bases framed from the first base. The chain couples TRBV7-7 to TRBJ2-3; D gene: possibly TRBD2, on 5 matching bases. Sample: CD8+ T cells from peripheral blood mononuclear cells, taken in the third trimester of pregnancy. This sequence originates from a female donor in good health, enrolled as a control in a pregnancy study. CDR3 region: CASSLGGSHTDTQYF. The DNA is TGTGCTAGCAGCTTAGGAGGCAGCCACACAGATACGCAGTATTTT.